This T cell receptor (beta chain) was recovered during a study of human T cells and chemical hapten exposure. Turning to the study itself: Minor pooled library volume differences mainly drove per-sample TCR yield variation.

This clonotype has ten or more counts. No antigen is known for it. The time point: healthy volunteer bleed at 2 weeks. RNA extraction used unfractionated whole blood as the source of total RNA. Trimming cost V 5 bases and J 2 bases, with 10 bases left between them. The CDR3 loop spans 13 amino acids. Germline V gene sequence: CDR1 DFQATT, CDR2 SNEGSKA (reference sequence). Regarding the study as a whole: High-frequency TCRs, those above 1 in 1000, stayed the same after DPC sensitization.

As the library was built, unique molecular identifiers were attached to individual cDNA molecules. Authors' data handling: Between 23,224 and 690,600 TCRs appeared in each sample, and the median stood at about 100,000. Each CDR3 protein is one row after TCRdb ran MiXCR on the RACE reads. None of the V and J calls come from the authors' own analysis; TCRdb made them. The sample lists roughly 49,000 distinct CDR3 sequences; 4.3% were seen once. This clonotype was obtained from a female donor in good health. Some clones in this sample may be carry-over from other donors' samples. The sequenced material came from whole blood. V usage is TRBV20-1 and J usage is TRBJ1-3; possible D gene TRBD1, 5 bases. CDR3 residues: CSAPDSAGNTIYF. For the CDR3, the DNA is TGCAGTGCTCCCGACAGTGCTGGAAACACCATATATTTT.